This is a list of T cell receptor beta chains from one sample in a study of T cells in Graves' hyperthyroidism and ophthalmopathy. TCRdb used MiXCR to reprocess the multiplex PCR reads, holding one entry per CDR3 protein. The sample lists about 400,000 distinct CDR3 sequences, less than 20% occurring once. What was sequenced was blood. The source of these receptors is a woman in her late teens or twenties with Graves' hyperthyroidism. CDR3s include the opening cysteine and the closing phenylalanine or tryptophan. D genes are given only for firm matches. A row's size may be missing; if present it is once, few, many or a size class.

v_gene	j_gene	d_gene	abundance	CDR3aa	CDR3nt
TRBV20-1	TRBJ1-1	TRBD1	many	CSARGTGEAFF	TGCAGTGCTAGAGGGACAGGAGAAGCTTTCTTT
TRBV28	TRBJ1-6	NA	many	CASSQSYSSPLHF	TGTGCCAGCAGTCAATCATATAGTTCACCCCTCCACTTT
TRBV20-1	TRBJ1-5	NA	many	CSANIAGLWNQPQHF	TGCAGTGCTAATATAGCAGGGTTATGGAATCAGCCCCAGCATTTT
TRBV19	TRBJ1-2	NA	NA	CASSILGGADGYTF	TGTGCCAGTAGTATTCTAGGAGGGGCCGATGGCTACACCTTC
TRBV6-1	TRBJ2-5	NA	many	CASNPRPLPPLWETQYF	TGTGCCAGCAATCCCCGCCCCCTTCCCCCCCTTTGGGAGACCCAGTACTTC
TRBV7-2	TRBJ2-2	NA	many	CASSPISISNTGELFF	TGTGCCAGCAGCCCTATCTCCATCTCGAACACCGGGGAGCTGTTTTTT
TRBV27	TRBJ2-7	NA	few	CASYRSGSYEQYF	TGTGCCAGCTACAGGTCGGGCTCCTACGAGCAGTACTTC
TRBV29-1	TRBJ2-1	TRBD2	NA	CSAGVSSGSVSNEQFF	TGCAGCGCCGGTGTCTCGAGCGGGAGCGTGAGTAATGAGCAGTTCTTC
TRBV13	TRBJ2-3	TRBD1	many	CASSLGITGTGGDTQYF	TGTGCCAGCAGCTTAGGAATCACCGGGACAGGGGGAGATACGCAGTATTTT
TRBV20-1	TRBJ2-7	NA	many	CSALGRSSYEQYF	TGCAGTGCCCTGGGGAGAAGCTCCTACGAGCAGTACTTC
TRBV6-1	TRBJ2-7	TRBD2	NA	CASSPGGSGRAHYEQYF	TGTGCCAGCAGTCCGGGTGGCAGCGGGAGGGCCCACTACGAGCAGTACTTC
TRBV7-8	TRBJ2-2	NA	NA	CASSLRRGSGELFF	TGTGCCAGCAGCTTACGGCGGGGAAGCGGGGAGCTGTTTTTT
TRBV27	TRBJ1-1	TRBD1	many	CASSVQGAAEAFF	TGTGCCAGCAGTGTACAGGGGGCTGCTGAAGCTTTCTTT
TRBV6-2/TRBV6-3	TRBJ2-5	NA	NA	CASSRTGEPETQYF	TGTGCCAGCAGTCGGACGGGGGAACCAGAGACCCAGTACTTC
TRBV5-1	TRBJ2-3	NA	many	CASSLGGQNTDTQYF	TGCGCCAGCAGCCTTGGCGGACAGAACACAGATACGCAGTATTTT
TRBV5-1	TRBJ1-1	NA	NA	CVSSLTAGGNTEAFF	TGCGTCAGCAGCTTGACAGCGGGCGGGAACACTGAAGCTTTCTTT
TRBV2	TRBJ1-1	NA	many	CASQYLGGDTEAFF	TGTGCCAGCCAATACTTGGGCGGGGACACTGAAGCTTTCTTT
TRBV5-6	TRBJ2-1	NA	NA	CASSLAIGGGETQFF	TGTGCCAGCAGCTTGGCCATCGGAGGCGGAGAGACCCAGTTCTTC
TRBV4-1	TRBJ2-7	NA	many	CASSQADSRGYEQYF	TGCGCCAGCAGCCAAGCCGACAGTCGAGGCTACGAGCAGTACTTC
TRBV3-1	TRBJ2-1	NA	many	CASSPQGGRHNEQFF	TGTGCCAGCAGCCCGCAAGGGGGACGGCATAATGAGCAGTTCTTC
TRBV10-1	TRBJ2-5	NA	many	CASSSAGNRQETQYF	TGCGCCAGCAGTTCTGCGGGAAACAGACAAGAGACCCAGTACTTC
TRBV11-2	TRBJ2-7	TRBD1	many	CASSEGRRDRPQSAYEQYF	TGTGCCAGCAGCGAGGGACGTAGGGACAGGCCTCAATCTGCCTACGAGCAGTACTTC
TRBV2	TRBJ2-5	TRBD2	many	CASSPSSGGSQETQYF	TGTGCCAGCAGCCCGTCAAGCGGGGGCAGCCAAGAGACCCAGTACTTC
TRBV28	TRBJ1-2	NA	many	CASSSAPPGYGYTF	TGTGCCAGCAGTTCAGCCCCGCCAGGCTATGGCTACACCTTC